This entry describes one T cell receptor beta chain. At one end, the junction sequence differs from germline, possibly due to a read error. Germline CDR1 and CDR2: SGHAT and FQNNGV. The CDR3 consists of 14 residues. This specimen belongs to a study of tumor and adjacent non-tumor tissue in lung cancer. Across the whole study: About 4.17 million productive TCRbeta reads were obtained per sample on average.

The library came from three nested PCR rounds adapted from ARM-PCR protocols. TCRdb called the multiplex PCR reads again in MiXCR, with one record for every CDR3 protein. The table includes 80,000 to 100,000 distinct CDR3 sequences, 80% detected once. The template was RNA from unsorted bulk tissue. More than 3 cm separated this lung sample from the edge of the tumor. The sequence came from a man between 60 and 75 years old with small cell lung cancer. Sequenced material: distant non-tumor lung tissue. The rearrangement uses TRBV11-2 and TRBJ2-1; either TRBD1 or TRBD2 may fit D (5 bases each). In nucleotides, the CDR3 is TGTACCAGACAGAAGCGGCAGGGTGACAGTGAGCTGTTCTTC. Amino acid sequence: CTRQKRQGDSELFF.